What follows describes a single T cell receptor (beta chain). The CDR3 sequence is 15 residues long. The germline V gene encodes CDR1 MDHEN and CDR2 SYDVKM. V shed 5 bases, J shed 6 bases, and the junction held 9 bases outside the gene matches. In the study's own analysis: The assay estimated nucleated cells by amplifying reference gene primers. TCRdb keeps only in-frame clones here, not all; method: immunoSEQ multiplex PCR. That table is the source of V, J and clone size, and D and trimming were worked out from the DNA. The top ten hold roughly 18% of the sample, which has 150,000 to 200,000 clones, around 82% seen once. The source of the sample is a study of blood T cell repertoires in COVID-19. Study at large: Acute-phase and convalescent COVID-19 samples originated in the United States, Italy and Spain.

This sequence originates from a woman aged 65 to 85 who had recovered from COVID-19. This sequence joins TRBV28 and TRBJ1-5; 8 positions match TRBD1. Source material: peripheral blood. CDR3 nucleotide sequence: TGTGCCAGCAGTCCCCCCCAGGGGGCTTTTCAGCCCCAGCATTTT. Protein product: CASSPPQGAFQPQHF.